This TCR beta chain was obtained from a study of T cells in Graves' hyperthyroidism and ophthalmopathy. CDR1 is LGHNA and CDR2 is YNFKEQ in the germline V gene. V lost 7 bases and J lost 9; bases outside the gene matches: 13. There are 15 residues in the CDR3. RNA transcripts gave rise to amplified TCR beta CDR3 regions. The primer set for the first-round RT-PCR of the TCR CDR3 was HTBI. TCRdb analysed the multiplex PCR reads with MiXCR anew, one entry per CDR3 protein. The sample records roughly 250,000 distinct CDR3 sequences, about 20% being singletons. Exclusions: uncontrolled infection, other autoimmune disease, pregnancy, lactation. Diagnoses used clinical symptoms, serum thyroxine and TRAb, thyroid ultrasound and orbital computed tomography. In its sample, this clonotype was seen once.

Sequenced input: blood. The genes are TRBV4-2 and TRBJ1-5; 9 bases match TRBD1. This clonotype originated in a man aged 30 to 45 with Graves' ophthalmopathy. The CDR3 protein is CASKYRDREDPPQHF. CDR3 in DNA: TGTGCCAGCAAATACCGGGACAGGGAAGATCCGCCCCAGCATTTT.